This TCR beta chain was sequenced for a study of blood T cells in healthy people across ages. Together with a sample-barcoded 5' primer, a J-beta primer mix was included in a second PCR lasting roughly 6 to 12 cycles. TCRdb itself ran the 5' RACE reads through MiXCR, one entry per CDR3 protein. The sample has some 1.7 million distinct CDR3 sequences, roughly 28% seen once. Note on this clonotype: A read error may explain this, as a much larger clone is one base away.

The trim removed 3 bases at V and 6 bases at J, leaving 4 bases unmatched. CDR1 is DFQATT, CDR2 SNEGSKA, per germline (reference sequence). This CDR3 is 14 amino acids long. The donors, healthy Caucasians from Russia, were aged roughly 6 to 95. This sequence originates from a woman aged 30 to 39 in good health. The rearrangement links TRBV20-1 to TRBJ2-4; TRBD2 matches 11 bases. The specimen sequenced was blood. CDR3 loop: CSASELAGANIQYF. The CDR3 DNA follows: TGCAGTGCTAGTGAACTAGCGGGAGCAAACATTCAGTACTTC.